This is a list of T cell receptor beta chains from one sample in a study of T cell repertoires in cytomegalovirus infection. The antigens for these receptors are not known. TCRdb called the reads again in MiXCR, with one record for every CDR3 protein. The profile covers a few hundred thousand distinct CDR3 sequences, with 30% to 40% appearing a single time and roughly 15% taken by the ten largest. The sample here was cultured PBMCs, taken from culture after CMV antigen stimulation. The receptors were sampled from a human donor in good health (CMV status not recorded). Some clones in this sample may be carry-over from other donors' samples. Each CDR3 is given with its conserved first and last residue. Each record gives: clone size, V gene, D gene, J gene, CDR3 DNA, CDR3 protein. A D gene is named only where the DNA matches it firmly. Only some rows state a clone size, as once, few, many or a class for expanded clones.

.	TRBV19	TRBD1	TRBJ1-4	TGTGCCAGTAGTTCCGGACAGGGGCCAACTAATGAAAAACTGTTTTTT	CASSSGQGPTNEKLFF
many	TRBV11-2	TRBD2	TRBJ2-1	TGTGCCAGCAGCTCAACGCCCCGGACTAGCGGGAGTGGGCGATACAATGAGCAGTTCTTC	CASSSTPRTSGSGRYNEQFF
few	TRBV25-1	.	TRBJ2-1	TGTGCCAGCAGTGAATACCGGGGCAGCTCCTACAATGAGCAGTTCTTC	CASSEYRGSSYNEQFF
.	TRBV12-3/TRBV12-4	.	TRBJ2-1	TGTGCCAGCACCTCGTTGGGCAATGAGCAGTTCTTC	CASTSLGNEQFF
.	TRBV5-1	.	TRBJ2-6	TGCGCCAGCAGCCACACTGGGGCCAACGTCCTGACTTTC	CASSHTGANVLTF
.	TRBV6-5	TRBD2	TRBJ2-1	TGTGCCAGCAGTTACGGACTAGCGGGAGTTCGAAGGGAGCAGTTCTTC	CASSYGLAGVRREQFF
once	TRBV12-3/TRBV12-4	TRBD2	TRBJ2-3	TGTGCCAGCTCCCCTTCAATAGCGGGAGTGTCGGGAGATACGCAGTATTTT	CASSPSIAGVSGDTQYF
few	TRBV12-3/TRBV12-4	.	TRBJ1-2	TGTGCCAGCGTCTCGGGCAGCCCCCGTAACTATGGCTACACCTTC	CASVSGSPRNYGYTF
many	TRBV6-5	.	TRBJ1-4	TGTGCCAGCAGTTACAGGAGGGCTGATGAAAAACTGTTTTTT	CASSYRRADEKLFF
few	TRBV12-3/TRBV12-4	TRBD1	TRBJ1-5	TGTGCCAGCAGTTTAATAGGGGGCGGTGGCAATCAGCCCCAGCATTTT	CASSLIGGGGNQPQHF
.	TRBV11-3	.	TRBJ2-5	TGTGCCAGCAGCCCAAAGCTTAGGGGAGAAGAGACCCAGTACTTC	CASSPKLRGEETQYF
.	TRBV4-1	TRBD2	TRBJ2-5	TGCGCCAGCAGCCGCGAGACCGGGAGGGCCTATGAGACCCAGTACTTC	CASSRETGRAYETQYF
few	TRBV19	.	TRBJ2-2	TGTGCCACCCTGGGGGTTACCGGGGAGCTGTTTTTT	CATLGVTGELFF
.	TRBV12-3/TRBV12-4	.	TRBJ2-7	TGTGCCAGCACTACCAGTCAGGGCTCCTACGAGCAGTACTTC	CASTTSQGSYEQYF
once	TRBV6-2/TRBV6-3	.	TRBJ2-3	TGTGCCAGCAGTACGCCCTTATTCCTCGGTACGCAGTATTTT	CASSTPLFLGTQYF
few	TRBV20-1	.	TRBJ2-2	TGCAGTGCTAGAGTCGGGCCGGAGCTGTTTTTT	CSARVGPELFF
many	TRBV7-2	TRBD2	TRBJ2-1	TGTGCCAGCAGGGGGACTAGCGGGAGGAGCTCCTACAATGAGCAGTTCTTC	CASRGTSGRSSYNEQFF
.	TRBV13	.	TRBJ2-5	TGTGCCAGCAGCGTAGCCCGACTCCGGGCTAGGGAGACCCAGTACTTC	CASSVARLRARETQYF
.	TRBV27	.	TRBJ1-2	TGTGCCAGCAGTTTATCCACAGTGCTCTATGGCTACACCTTC	CASSLSTVLYGYTF
.	TRBV7-2	.	TRBJ2-1	TGTGCCAGCAGCTTAGACCCAGTCTATGAGCAGTTCTTC	CASSLDPVYEQFF
few	TRBV6-1	.	TRBJ1-1	TGTGCCAGCAGTTACGACGGAAACACTGAAGCTTTCTTT	CASSYDGNTEAFF
.	TRBV7-9	.	TRBJ2-1	TGTGCCAGCAGCTCTACGACTAGTAGAGTCCATGAGCAGTTCTTC	CASSSTTSRVHEQFF
few	TRBV7-9	.	TRBJ2-1	TGTGCCAGCAGCTTCCTCCGACTAGAAATCAATGAGCAGTTCTTC	CASSFLRLEINEQFF
.	TRBV5-4	.	TRBJ2-7	TGTGCCAGCACCAACCGTGGGAGCTCCTACGAGCAGTACTTC	CASTNRGSSYEQYF
.	TRBV7-9	.	TRBJ1-2	TGTGCCAGCAGCTTAGCGCAGCGGTATGGCTACACCTTC	CASSLAQRYGYTF
few	TRBV19	.	TRBJ2-1	TGTGCCAGCATAGCGGAGGGCAGCTCCTACAATGAGCAGTTCTTC	CASIAEGSSYNEQFF
.	TRBV9	TRBD1	TRBJ1-1	TGTGCCAGCAGCGTAGCAGGGGGCAGGGACACTGAAGCTTTCTTT	CASSVAGGRDTEAFF
.	TRBV4-1	TRBD1	TRBJ1-2	TGCGCCAGCAGCCACCCCGGGACAGGGAACTATGGCTACACCTTC	CASSHPGTGNYGYTF
.	TRBV5-1	TRBD1	TRBJ2-7	TGCGCCAGCAGCTCGGGGACAGGGGGTGTCGAGCAGTACTTC	CASSSGTGGVEQYF
.	TRBV6-2/TRBV6-3	.	TRBJ2-6	TGTGCCACCTCACGGGAGCCGTGGGCTGGGGCCAACGTCCTGACTTTC	CATSREPWAGANVLTF
.	TRBV4-2	.	TRBJ2-7	TGTGCCAGCAGCCAAGATGTATTAGACCCAAGCGGAGAGCAGTACTTC	CASSQDVLDPSGEQYF
.	TRBV20-1	TRBD1	TRBJ2-7	TGCAGTGCTGAGCGGAGACAGGGTTCGTACGAGCAGTACTTC	CSAERRQGSYEQYF
.	TRBV6-5	.	TRBJ2-1	TGTGCCAGCAGTTCCGACAGTCTGGGCCGCTACAATGAGCAGTTCTTC	CASSSDSLGRYNEQFF
.	TRBV7-3	.	TRBJ2-5	TGTGCCAGCAGCTTAGTTAGGGATGAGACCCAGTACTTC	CASSLVRDETQYF
once	TRBV30	TRBD2	TRBJ2-7	TGTGCGTCCGGAGGCCTAGCGGGGGTCTCCTACGAGCAGTACTTC	CASGGLAGVSYEQYF
few	TRBV24-1	TRBD1	TRBJ2-1	TGTGCCACCAGTGACCCTCGAGGGGGCACCTACAATGAGCAGTTCTTC	CATSDPRGGTYNEQFF
many	TRBV7-8	TRBD2	TRBJ2-1	TGTGCCAGCAGCTTATCTAGCGGGCCCACCAATGAGCAGTTCTTC	CASSLSSGPTNEQFF
few	TRBV11-2	.	TRBJ1-1	TGTGCCAGCAGCTTAGTTAGGGGGAACACTGAAGCTTTCTTT	CASSLVRGNTEAFF
.	TRBV28	.	TRBJ1-2	TGTGCCAGCAGTTTTACATTGGGGTATGGCTACACCTTC	CASSFTLGYGYTF
few	TRBV7-2	.	TRBJ2-1	TGTGCCAGCAGCTTAGATTCGGGGTACAATGAGCAGTTCTTC	CASSLDSGYNEQFF
.	TRBV12-3/TRBV12-4	.	TRBJ1-5	TGTGCCAGCAGTTTGTCTCGTTTACCTAATCAGCCCCAGCATTTT	CASSLSRLPNQPQHF
.	TRBV29-1	.	TRBJ1-1	TGCAGCGTTCGGACAGAAGAAGCTTTCTTT	CSVRTEEAFF
.	TRBV28	.	TRBJ2-5	TGTGCCAGCAGTTTATTGGGGGTCGGGGAGACCCAGTACTTC	CASSLLGVGETQYF
few	TRBV4-3	.	TRBJ1-1	TGCGCCAGCAGCCAAGATCTAGGCACTGAAGCTTTCTTT	CASSQDLGTEAFF